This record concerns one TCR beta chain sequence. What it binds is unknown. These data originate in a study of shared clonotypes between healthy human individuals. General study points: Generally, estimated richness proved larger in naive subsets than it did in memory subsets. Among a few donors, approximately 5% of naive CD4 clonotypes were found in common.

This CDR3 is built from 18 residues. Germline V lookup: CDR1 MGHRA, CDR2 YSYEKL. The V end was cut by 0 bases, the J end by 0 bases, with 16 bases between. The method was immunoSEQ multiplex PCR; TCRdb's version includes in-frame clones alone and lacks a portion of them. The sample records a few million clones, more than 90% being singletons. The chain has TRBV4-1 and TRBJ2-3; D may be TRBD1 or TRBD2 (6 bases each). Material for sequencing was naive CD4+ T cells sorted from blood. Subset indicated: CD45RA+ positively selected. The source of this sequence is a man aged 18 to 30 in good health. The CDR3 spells CASSQEGASDASTDTQYF. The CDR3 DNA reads TGCGCCAGCAGCCAAGAGGGGGCTAGCGACGCCAGCACAGATACGCAGTATTTT.